This is a list of T cell receptor beta chains from one sample in a study of tumor-infiltrating lymphocytes in primary liver carcinoma. TCRdb reprocessed the multiplex PCR reads via MiXCR and lists one record per CDR3 protein. The repertoire consists of approximately 100,000 distinct CDR3 sequences, with around 66% occurring once and the leading ten covering approximately 12%. The sample was liver tumor tissue from sampling region 2. The receptors were sampled from a woman aged 55-70 years with primary liver carcinoma and hepatitis B virus infection. Each CDR3 is given with its conserved first and last residue. A D gene is named only where the DNA matches it firmly. Not every row has a clone size; where given, it reads once, few, many or a size class.

TRBD2 NA 19 TRBJ2-1 TRBV11-3 TGTGCCAGCAGCGCAGGACAGGGGGGACTAGCGGGAGGATTTAATGGGCAGTTCTTC CASSAGQGGLAGGFNGQFF
TRBD2 many 17 TRBJ2-3 TRBV5-4 TGTGCCAGCAGCTTCCCTCGACTAGCAGAGGGCCTCGGTACGCAGTATTTT CASSFPRLAEGLGTQYF
NA once 14 TRBJ2-3 TRBV11-2 TGTGCCAGCAGCGTGGGGCTTCTCACAGATGCGCAGTATTTT CASSVGLLTDAQYF
NA NA 18 TRBJ2-1 TRBV2 TGTGCCAGCAGTGTAGTGGGAAAAACTTACCGCTCCTACAATGAGCAGTTCTTC CASSVVGKTYRSYNEQFF
NA NA 15 TRBJ2-1 TRBV11-3 TGTGCCAGTAGCCCTCGGAGTAGCGAGAACAATGAGCAGTTCTTC CASSPRSSENNEQFF
NA NA 16 TRBJ1-5 TRBV7-8 TGTGCCAGCAGCTCGTTGGCGGGGACGAGCAATCAGCATCAGCATTTT CASSSLAGTSNQHQHF
NA many 18 TRBJ2-1 TRBV6-1 TGTGCCAGCAGCCCCCACATCGGTAGCGGCGGAACAGACAATGAGCAGTTCTTC CASSPHIGSGGTDNEQFF
TRBD2 NA 14 TRBJ2-3 TRBV11-3 TGTGCCAGCAGCTCTAGGACTAGCACAGATAAGCAGTATTTT CASSSRTSTDKQYF
TRBD2 many 12 TRBJ2-2 TRBV28 TGTGCCAGCAGCGGGACTAGCGGGGAGCTGTTTTTT CASSGTSGELFF
NA once 15 TRBJ2-2 TRBV11-2 TGTGCCAGCAGTACAAGGACAGCGAACACAGGGGAGCTGTTTTTT CASSTRTANTGELFF
NA NA 13 TRBJ2-2 TRBV29-1 TGCAGCGTCACTGGGCACTCGGGCGGTGAGCCGTTTTTT CSVTGHSGGEPFF
NA NA 14 TRBJ2-2 TRBV11-2 TGTGGCAACAAACCGAGCCTTGACACCGGGGAGCTGTTTTTT CGNKPSLDTGELFF
TRBD1 NA 15 TRBJ1-3 TRBV4-2 TGTGCCAGCAGCCTTAAGACAGGGGTCAGAAACACTATATATTTT CASSLKTGVRNTIYF
NA NA 12 TRBJ2-1 TRBV11-2 TGTGCCAGTAGCATAAGCTCCAGTGAGCAGTTCTTC CASSISSSEQFF
TRBD2 NA 15 TRBJ2-3 TRBV7-9 TGTGCCAGCAGCTTAGGTAGCGGGAGGCCAGATACGCAGTATTTT CASSLGSGRPDTQYF
NA few 13 TRBJ2-7 TRBV7-9 NA CDSSLSQLYQQYF
NA NA 15 TRBJ2-2 TRBV12-3/TRBV12-4 TGTGCCAGCAGTTTCTGGGGCGGTAACACCGGGGAGCTATGTTTT CASSFWGGNTGELCF
NA few 13 TRBJ1-3 TRBV19 TGTGCCAGCCCCGGGCCCTTCGGGAACACCATATATTTT CASPGPFGNTIYF
NA NA 15 TRBJ2-5 TRBV5-4 TGTGTCATCAGCTTGGGAGCCCCCGGCGGGGAGACCCAGTACTTC CVISLGAPGGETQYF
TRBD2 once 13 TRBJ2-7 TRBV11-2 TGTGGCAGCAGCTGCCTAGCGGGAGTACGGCAGTACTTC CGSSCLAGVRQYF
NA NA 12 TRBJ2-5 TRBV29-1 TGCAGCGTTGGTTTCATGGGAGGGACCCAGTACTTC CSVGFMGGTQYF
NA NA 13 TRBJ2-2 TRBV6-2/TRBV6-3 TGTGCCCGTGGAGGACCCAGCACCGGGGAGCTGTTTTTT CARGGPSTGELFF
TRBD2 NA 14 TRBJ2-2 TRBV29-1 TGCAGCGTTGAAAGGACTAGCCGGATCGAGGAGCTGTTTTTT CSVERTSRIEELFF
NA NA 14 TRBJ1-2 TRBV6-6 TGTGCCGACAGTTATCATGGCGAGTACTATGGCTACACCTTC CADSYHGEYYGYTF
TRBD2 many 15 TRBJ2-1 TRBV4-2 TGTGCCAGCAGATCCACTAGCGACTCCTACAATGAGCAGTTCTTC CASRSTSDSYNEQFF
NA once 15 TRBJ2-1 TRBV11-2 TGTGCCAGCAACTTGAGACCAGCGATGGGCAACGAGCAGTTCTTC CASNLRPAMGNEQFF
NA NA 17 TRBJ2-7 TRBV7-9 TGTGCCAGCAGCTTAGGGATTAGCAGACCTCGGGGCTACGAGCAATACTTC CASSLGISRPRGYEQYF
TRBD1 many 12 TRBJ1-2 TRBV2 TGTGCCAGCACAACAGGGGGGTATGGCTACACCTTC CASTTGGYGYTF
NA NA 13 TRBJ1-1 TRBV6-6 TGTGCCAGCTACTCGACTGGGAACACTGAAGCTTTCTTT CASYSTGNTEAFF
NA few 11 TRBJ1-1 TRBV2 TGTGCCAGCAGAGTCACGGGGGTTGCTTTCTTT CASRVTGVAFF
NA many 15 TRBJ2-2 TRBV12-3/TRBV12-4 TGTGCCAGCAGTGTTCGGAAGGGGGGCACCGGGGAGCTGTTTTTT CASSVRKGGTGELFF
TRBD2 many 15 TRBJ2-1 TRBV28 TGTGCCAGCAGTACGGGAGGGCCCCGGGGTTTTGAGCAGTTCTTC CASSTGGPRGFEQFF
TRBD1 NA 16 TRBJ1-1 TRBV7-8 TGTGCCAGCAGCCTTTATGGGGGGACAGCGAACACTGGAGCTTTCTTT CASSLYGGTANTGAFF
TRBD1 NA 14 TRBJ2-2 TRBV6-1 TGTACCAGTGGGACAGGGGTAGACAGCGGGGAGCTGTTTTTT CTSGTGVDSGELFF
NA few 13 TRBJ2-2 TRBV28 TGTGCCAGCAGTTACGCCTTCACCGGGGAGCTGTTTTTT CASSYAFTGELFF
TRBD2 once 16 TRBJ2-1 TRBV12-3/TRBV12-4 TGTGCCAGCAGCCCCGTCCGGACTAGCGGGACCTATGAGCAGTTCTTC CASSPVRTSGTYEQFF
NA many 11 TRBJ2-1 TRBV12-3/TRBV12-4 TGTGCCAGCAGTTTTCAGGCAGGGCAGTTCTTC CASSFQAGQFF
NA NA 14 TRBJ2-1 TRBV6-5 TGTGCCAGCATCCGAAGGAGCTCCTACAATGATCAGTTCTTC CASIRRSSYNDQFF
NA NA 15 TRBJ1-5 TRBV30 TGTGCCTTGAGCCCGACAGGTGGTAGCAATCAGCCCCAGCATTTT CALSPTGGSNQPQHF